A single sample is the source of the 5 T cell receptor beta chains below, sequenced in a study of blood T cell repertoires in COVID-19. Data came from immunoSEQ multiplex PCR; TCRdb stores just in-frame clones and leaves some out. The sample carries over 150,000 clones, approximately 82% recorded once. The sequencing input was PBMCs or T cells enriched from blood (not recorded which). These receptors all come from a woman between 45 and 60 years old who had recovered from COVID-19.

This rearrangement joins TRBV9 to TRBJ1-5; D remains unclear. This CDR3 spans 15 amino acids. Between the trimmed V and J ends, which lost 5 bases and 6 bases, there was a span of 18 bases. Germline V lookup: CDR1 SGDLS, CDR2 YYNGEE. CDR3 region: CASSSQLVWIQPQHF. The CDR3 nucleotides are TGTGCCAGCAGTAGCCAACTCGTATGGATTCAGCCCCAGCATTTT.

V gene TRBV5-1 combines with J gene TRBJ2-5, with D possibly matching TRBD1 (5 bases). The CDR3 consists of 15 residues. The V gene lost 2 bases and the J gene lost 0 bases, with 11 bases spanning the gap. The V gene's germline CDR1 is SGHRS and CDR2 YFSETQ. The chain's CDR3 is CASSLGVEYQETQYF. In DNA, the CDR3 is TGCGCCAGCAGCTTAGGGGTCGAGTACCAAGAGACCCAGTACTTC.

This clone was detected only a few times. This rearrangement joins TRBV7-9 to TRBJ2-2; tentative D call: TRBD1 (5 bases). Per the germline V gene, CDR1 is SEHNR and CDR2 is FQNEAQ (reference sequence). The CDR3 spans 14 residues. The V gene lost 5 bases and the J gene lost 1 base, with 8 bases spanning the gap. The CDR3 coding sequence is TGTGCCAGCAGCGTTCAGGGGAACACCGGGGAGCTGTTTTTT. Its protein is CASSVQGNTGELFF.

The chain couples TRBV6-2 or TRBV6-3 to TRBJ1-5, with 9 bases matching TRBD1. The ends lost 4 bases at V and 2 bases at J; junction bases unmatched: 9. This CDR3 spans 17 amino acids. Germline lookup yields CDR1 MNHEY and CDR2 SVGEGT. In nucleotides, the CDR3 is TGTGCCAGCAGTTTACTCGCGCGACAGGGGGGCAATCAGCCCCAGCATTTT. The encoded protein is CASSLLARQGGNQPQHF.

CDR3 in amino acids: CASSSRGDRGEQYF. CDR3 DNA sequence: TGTGCCAGCAGCTCCCGGGGGGACAGGGGCGAGCAGTACTTC. The chain employs TRBV7-2 and TRBJ2-7, with TRBD1 identical over 10 bases. The germline CDR1 and CDR2 sequences are SGHTA and FQGNSA. This CDR3 is built from 14 residues. Losses at the gene ends were 4 bases for V and 6 bases for J; bases not matched to a gene: 6.